Listed below are T cell receptor beta chains from one sample, sequenced in a study of blood T cells in healthy people across ages. TCRdb re-called the 5' RACE reads with MiXCR, one entry per CDR3 protein. The profile covers 600,000 or so distinct CDR3 sequences, with around 31% appearing a single time and 15% to 18% taken by the ten largest. The sequenced sample was blood. These receptors were obtained from a woman over 75 in good health. CDR3s include the opening cysteine and the closing phenylalanine or tryptophan. Fields, in order: D gene, J gene, V gene, clone size, CDR3 protein, CDR3 DNA. A D gene is named only where the DNA matches it firmly. Size tells how often a clone was seen (once, few, many) or the class of an expanded clone, and some rows leave it out.

-	TRBJ2-5	TRBV5-1	many	CASSVTVVQETQYF	TGCGCCAGCAGCGTTACAGTAGTCCAAGAGACCCAGTACTTC
-	TRBJ1-6	TRBV4-2	-	CASSQDREGVYYSPLHF	TGTGCCAGCAGCCAAGATCGGGAGGGGGTATATTATTCACCCCTCCACTTT
-	TRBJ2-7	TRBV6-5	many	CASRGVEQYF	TGTGCCAGCAGGGGCGTTGAGCAGTACTTC
-	TRBJ1-5	TRBV20-1	few	CSADTPYSNQPQHF	TGCAGTGCTGATACACCATATAGCAATCAGCCCCAGCATTTT
-	TRBJ1-1	TRBV28	once	CASSYKGMGEAFF	TGTGCCAGCAGTTACAAGGGAATGGGTGAAGCTTTCTTT
TRBD1	TRBJ2-3	TRBV12-3/TRBV12-4	-	CASSRGQGSTDAQYF	TGTGCCAGCAGCCGCGGACAGGGGAGCACAGATGCGCAGTATTTT
-	TRBJ2-1	TRBV20-1	many	CSAIGSGTPREFF	TGCAGTGCTATAGGCTCCGGGACTCCAAGGGAGTTCTTC
-	TRBJ2-3	TRBV19	many	CASRSNGNAATDTQYF	TGTGCCAGTAGGTCCAACGGGAACGCCGCCACAGATACGCAGTATTTT
TRBD2	TRBJ2-3	TRBV7-2	few	CASSPYPRGGRVLTDTQYF	TGTGCCAGCAGCCCATACCCTAGAGGCGGGAGAGTCCTCACAGATACGCAGTATTTT
TRBD1	TRBJ1-2	TRBV7-2	many	CASSRTGTEPSNYGYTF	TGTGCCAGCAGCCGAACCGGGACAGAACCGTCTAACTATGGCTACACCTTC
-	TRBJ2-6	TRBV5-1	many	CASTRLLTSGANVLTF	TGCGCCAGCACTAGACTACTCACCTCTGGGGCCAACGTCCTGACTTTC
-	TRBJ2-1	TRBV5-5	many	CASSLVDGLSSYNEQFF	TGTGCCAGCAGCTTGGTTGATGGGCTAAGCTCCTACAATGAGCAGTTCTTC
-	TRBJ1-2	TRBV15	-	CATSRDAGGNYGYTF	TGTGCCACCAGCAGAGATGCGGGGGGCAACTATGGCTACACCTTC
-	TRBJ1-2	TRBV28	-	CASSLPGTGAYGYTF	TGTGCCAGCAGCCTCCCGGGGACTGGAGCATATGGCTACACCTTC
TRBD1	TRBJ2-1	TRBV29-1	-	CSVGTGAYNEQFF	TGCAGCGTTGGGACAGGGGCCTACAATGAGCAGTTCTTC
-	TRBJ1-2	TRBV12-3/TRBV12-4	many	CASSFRQGTYGYTF	TGTGCCAGCAGTTTTCGGCAGGGGACCTATGGCTACACCTTC
-	TRBJ1-2	TRBV5-1	few	CASSLEAQSGYTF	TGCGCCAGCAGCTTGGAAGCACAGTCCGGCTACACCTTC
-	TRBJ2-7	TRBV28	-	CASSNTGRSEQYF	TGTGCCAGCAGTAATACTGGACGAAGCGAGCAGTACTTC
TRBD1	TRBJ1-4	TRBV5-1	-	CASSPRTGRAEKPFF	TGCGCCAGCAGCCCGAGGACAGGGAGGGCAGAAAAACCGTTTTTT
-	TRBJ2-5	TRBV19	-	CASSSRGVRYF	TGTGCCAGTAGTTCAAGAGGGGTTCGGTACTTC
-	TRBJ1-6	TRBV25-1	few	CASSMERGHSPLHF	TGTGCCAGCAGTATGGAGAGGGGTCATTCACCCCTCCACTTT
-	TRBJ2-3	TRBV9	many	CASSVSSSRDTQYF	TGTGCCAGCAGCGTTTCGTCTAGCAGAGATACGCAGTATTTT
TRBD2	TRBJ2-5	TRBV11-3	many	CASSLGPAGGSQETQYF	TGTGCCAGCAGCTTAGGACCTGCGGGGGGGTCCCAAGAGACCCAGTACTTC
-	TRBJ1-6	TRBV9	-	CASSVDGGGRNSPPHF	TGTGCCAGCAGCGTAGATGGGGGCGGGAGGAATTCACCCCCCCACTTT
TRBD1	TRBJ1-1	TRBV10-2	-	CASSEPGQGLNEAFF	TGCGCCAGCAGTGAACCCGGACAGGGGTTGAATGAAGCTTTCTTT
-	TRBJ2-5	TRBV7-6	many	CASSSPRGNEETQYF	TGTGCCAGCAGCTCCCCCAGGGGAAACGAGGAGACCCAGTACTTC
-	TRBJ1-5	TRBV15	many	CATSTQSGGYSNQPQHF	TGTGCCACCAGCACCCAGTCGGGGGGGTATAGCAATCAGCCCCAGCATTTT
-	TRBJ2-1	TRBV12-3/TRBV12-4	-	CASSLPVGNNEQFF	TGTGCCAGCAGTTTACCGGTCGGAAACAATGAGCAGTTCTTC
-	TRBJ2-7	TRBV5-6	many	CASSFHSSYEQYF	TGTGCCAGCAGCTTCCACAGCTCCTACGAGCAGTACTTC
TRBD2	TRBJ2-4	TRBV15	-	CATSNLAGGDIQYF	TGTGCCACCAGCAACCTAGCGGGAGGAGACATTCAGTACTTC
-	TRBJ2-7	TRBV7-2	many	CASSAHRGGLGEQYF	TGTGCCAGCAGCGCCCACAGGGGGGGCCTAGGAGAGCAGTACTTC
-	TRBJ1-2	TRBV6-6	-	CAVTGNYGYTF	TGTGCGGTCACAGGGAACTATGGCTACACCTTC
-	TRBJ1-5	TRBV2	-	CASSEFGALNQPQHF	TGTGCCAGCAGTGAATTCGGGGCCCTCAATCAGCCCCAGCATTTT
-	TRBJ2-5	TRBV9	few	CASPLGPETQYF	TGTGCCTCTCCCCTGGGGCCAGAGACCCAGTACTTC
-	TRBJ2-3	TRBV7-2	many	CASSLGRNTDTQYF	TGTGCCAGCAGTCTGGGACGGAACACAGATACGCAGTATTTT
-	TRBJ2-1	TRBV20-1	many	CSARRDSQFF	TGCAGTGCTAGGCGGGACTCGCAGTTCTTC
-	TRBJ1-1	TRBV6-1	many	CASRTTGNTEAFF	TGTGCCAGCAGGACGACAGGGAACACTGAAGCTTTCTTT
-	TRBJ2-7	TRBV7-2	many	CASSLSLGTSSYEQYF	TGTGCCAGCAGCTTAAGTCTTGGGACAAGCTCCTACGAGCAGTACTTC
TRBD1	TRBJ1-1	TRBV13	few	CASSEGQIRREAFF	TGTGCCAGCAGCGAGGGACAGATACGGAGGGAAGCTTTCTTT
-	TRBJ2-1	TRBV11-3	-	CASSSRDGGFGDEQFF	TGTGCCAGCAGCTCCCGGGACGGAGGCTTCGGCGATGAGCAGTTCTTC
TRBD1	TRBJ2-7	TRBV6-1	many	CASSEMTGGTYEQYF	TGTGCCAGCAGTGAGATGACAGGGGGTACCTACGAGCAGTACTTC
TRBD2	TRBJ2-1	TRBV7-9	many	CASSYSGGASYNEQFF	TGTGCCAGCAGTTATAGCGGGGGGGCCTCCTACAATGAGCAGTTCTTC
-	TRBJ1-1	TRBV13	-	CASSLVFNTEAFF	TGTGCCAGCAGTCTCGTCTTCAACACTGAAGCTTTCTTT
-	TRBJ1-5	TRBV20-1	few	CSARSGEGFTGNQPQHF	TGCAGTGCTAGATCGGGGGAGGGGTTCACGGGCAATCAGCCCCAGCATTTT
TRBD2	TRBJ2-3	TRBV7-3	few	CAGSFIAGETRGRADTQYF	TGTGCCGGCAGCTTCATAGCGGGGGAGACCCGGGGGAGGGCAGATACGCAGTATTTT
-	TRBJ1-5	TRBV12-3/TRBV12-4	once	CASRVGGRKDPQHF	TGTGCCAGCCGAGTGGGGGGACGAAAAGATCCCCAGCATTTT
TRBD1	TRBJ1-1	TRBV4-1	many	CASSQEGQGLYTEAFF	TGCGCCAGCAGCCAAGAGGGACAGGGTTTGTACACTGAAGCTTTCTTT
TRBD2	TRBJ2-5	TRBV5-5	many	CASSLEAGVETQYF	TGTGCCAGCAGCTTGGAAGCGGGGGTAGAGACCCAGTACTTC
TRBD1	TRBJ1-2	TRBV12-5	few	CASGRGGGNYGYTF	TGTGCTAGTGGTCGAGGGGGCGGAAACTATGGCTACACCTTC
TRBD1	TRBJ2-7	TRBV20-1	many	CSASRTGGPSYEQYF	TGCAGTGCTAGCCGGACAGGGGGGCCCTCCTACGAGCAGTACTTC
TRBD1	TRBJ2-7	TRBV10-3	many	CAISESIWTGSYEQYF	TGTGCCATCAGTGAGTCAATCTGGACAGGGTCCTACGAGCAGTACTTC
-	TRBJ1-4	TRBV9	once	CASSVDQDQYEKLFF	TGTGCCAGCAGCGTAGATCAAGACCAATATGAAAAACTGTTTTTT
TRBD1	TRBJ2-7	TRBV9	many	CASSASGTGARYEQYF	TGTGCCAGCAGCGCCTCCGGGACAGGGGCGAGGTACGAGCAGTACTTC
TRBD1	TRBJ1-2	TRBV29-1	-	CSVSMGQYYGYTF	TGCAGCGTCTCTATGGGACAGTACTATGGCTACACCTTC
-	TRBJ1-1	TRBV9	-	CASNPQGHTEAFF	TGTGCCAGCAACCCGCAGGGTCACACTGAAGCTTTCTTT
-	TRBJ2-3	TRBV27	many	CASRRLDTQYF	TGTGCCAGCAGACGGTTGGATACGCAGTATTTT
TRBD1	TRBJ1-1	TRBV6-2/TRBV6-3	-	CASSYMTGADTEAFF	TGTGCCAGCAGTTACATGACAGGGGCGGACACTGAAGCTTTCTTT